Below, 26 T cell receptor beta chains from the same sample are listed, as sequenced in a study of T cell responses to AZD1222 COVID-19 vaccine listed by TCRdb under 2021. The library was produced with the immunoSEQ multiplex PCR assay. TCRdb holds this immuneACCESS table with in-frame rearrangements only. Some clones are missing; in checked studies, unresolved V genes explain under half, and the rest has no known cause. Counted in this sample were 120,000 to 150,000 clones; around 93% of them appeared once. The ten largest clones add up to around 4.7% of the sample. What this sample's time point label stands for: baseline before first vaccination. Sequencing used peripheral blood, obtained on day 0 of AZD1222 vaccination. All receptors derive from an adult in good health.

This chain joins TRBV12-3 or TRBV12-4 and TRBJ1-1; tentatively, D is TRBD1 (6 bases). V was cut by 7 bases and J by 1 base, with 10 bases left in between. There are 13 residues in the CDR3. The DNA of the CDR3 is TGTGCCAGCACCACGACAGGGAACACTGAAGCTTTCTTT. Protein sequence: CASTTTGNTEAFF.

V and J are TRBV29-1 and TRBJ1-2; tentatively, D is TRBD1 (5 bases). Between the trimmed V and J ends, which lost 4 bases and 5 bases, there was a span of 11 bases. CDR1 is SQVTM and CDR2 is ANQGSEA in the germline V gene. The CDR3 is made up of 12 amino acids. CDR3 sequence (DNA): TGCAGCGTTGTGCGACAGACTTATGGCTACACCTTC. As protein: CSVVRQTYGYTF.

V and J are TRBV2 and TRBJ2-7; TRBD2 is a possible D gene (5 bases). Trimming cost V 4 bases and J 2 bases, with 18 bases left between them. Germline V lookup: CDR1 SNHLY, CDR2 FYNNEI. CDR3 length equals 16 residues. The CDR3 DNA reads TGTGCCAGCAGTGGGATTCGGGGATCGAACGCCTACGAGCAGTACTTC. Translating it yields CASSGIRGSNAYEQYF.

The chain's CDR3 is CASSGLADTDTQYF. The CDR3 nucleotides are TGTGCCAGCAGCGGACTAGCCGACACAGATACGCAGTATTTT. The gene calls are TRBV27 and TRBJ2-3, with 8 bases identical to TRBD2. Germline CDR1 is MNHEY and CDR2 is SMNVEV (reference sequence). The CDR3 runs to 14 residues. The V segment lost 6 bases and the J segment 2 bases; nucleotides outside the gene matches: 4.

The J gene is TRBJ1-6, the V gene TRBV3-1 (or the pseudogene TRBV3-2); a weak D match, TRBD1 (6 bases). Trimming left V 5 bases short and J 7 bases short, with 6 bases between. Germline CDR1 reads LGHDT; CDR2 reads YNNKEL (reference sequence). CDR3 length: 12 residues. For the CDR3, the DNA is TGTGCCAGCAGCACAGGGAATTCACCCCTCCACTTT. This encodes CASSTGNSPLHF.

The chain employs TRBV27 and TRBJ2-7, with 9 bases matching TRBD1. V trimming: 6 bases; J trimming: 1 base; junction bases outside the gene matches: 7. This CDR3 has 15 residues. The V gene's germline CDR1 is MNHEY and CDR2 SMNVEV (reference sequence). CDR3 nucleotide sequence: TGTGCCAGCAGAAGACAGGGGGTCATTTCCTACGAGCAGTACTTC. Its translation is CASRRQGVISYEQYF.

The gene calls are TRBV7-8 and TRBJ2-3; 7 nucleotides line up with TRBD2. Germline CDR1 reads SGHVS; CDR2 reads FQNEAQ. V shed 5 bases, J shed 3 bases, and the junction held 8 bases outside the gene matches. The CDR3 covers 15 residues. CDR3 protein: CASSPIGRETDTQYF. As DNA, the CDR3 is TGTGCCAGCAGCCCAATTGGGAGGGAGACAGATACGCAGTATTTT.

In nucleotides, the CDR3 is TGTGCCAGCAGCCAAGATAGGGACAGGAACACTGAAGCTTTCTTT. Translation gives CASSQDRDRNTEAFF. The rearrangement uses TRBV3-1 (or the pseudogene TRBV3-2) and TRBJ1-1; 7 nucleotides match TRBD1. Trimming at V came to 0 bases and at J to 1 base, leaving 2 bases not matched to a gene. The CDR3 runs to 15 residues. The germline V gene has CDR1 LGHDT and CDR2 YNNKEL (reference sequence).

The CDR3 protein is CASSLQGGENTEAFF. CDR3 DNA sequence: TGTGCCAGCTCACTACAGGGAGGGGAGAACACTGAAGCTTTCTTT. This chain links TRBV18 with TRBJ1-1; possible D gene TRBD1, 6 bases. The CDR3 length is 15 residues. The germline CDR1 and CDR2 sequences are KGHSH and LQKENI. V lost 4 bases and J 1 base, leaving 13 bases between the germline ends.

The chain couples TRBV5-1 to TRBJ1-1; no firm D call. Germline V gene sequence: CDR1 SGHRS, CDR2 YFSETQ. V lost 4 bases, J lost 0 bases, and 7 bases lay in between. This CDR3 has 13 residues. The DNA for the CDR3 is TGCGCCAGCAGCCCTCTAATGAACACTGAAGCTTTCTTT. Encoded protein: CASSPLMNTEAFF.

V usage is TRBV5-6 and J usage is TRBJ2-7, with D tentatively TRBD2 (5 bases). The CDR3 is made up of 14 amino acids. Germline V gives CDR1 SGHDT, CDR2 YYEEEE. Trimming stripped 1 base from V and 3 bases from J, with 11 bases between. The CDR3, as DNA: TGTGCCAGCAGCTTGCTTCCGGGGAGCTACGAGCAGTACTTC. Protein sequence: CASSLLPGSYEQYF. The full variable domain, its missing parts supplied by reference TRBV5-6 and TRBJ2-7, is DAGVTQSPTHLIKTRGQQVTLRCSPKSGHDTVSWYQQALGQGPQFIFQYYEEEERQRGNFPDRFSGHQFPNYSSELNVNALLLGDSALYLCASSLLPGSYEQYFGPGTRLTVT.

The CDR3 nucleotides are TGTGCCAGCAGCTTAGGACAGGGACGTCTTTTTGGCTACACCTTC. It is translated as CASSLGQGRLFGYTF. The gene calls are TRBV7-9 and TRBJ1-2; 7 bases agree with TRBD1. The V and J ends lost 1 base and 7 bases, in that order; junction bases with no gene match: 9. Germline lookup yields CDR1 SEHNR and CDR2 FQNEAQ (reference sequence). This CDR3 has 15 amino acids.

The chain links TRBV7-9 to TRBJ2-1, with D perhaps assigned TRBD1 or TRBD2 (5 bases each). This CDR3 is 12 amino acids long. V lost 4 bases and J 10 bases, leaving 11 bases between the germline ends. Germline CDR1 is SEHNR and CDR2 is FQNEAQ (reference sequence). DNA of the CDR3: TGTGCCAGCAGCTCGAGGGGCCGGGAGCAGTTCTTC. Encoded protein: CASSSRGREQFF.

V is TRBV5-4 and J is TRBJ1-2; tentatively, D is TRBD1 (6 bases). Germline CDR1 is SGHNT and CDR2 is YYREEE (reference sequence). V lost 6 bases and J lost 6, with 18 bases in between. The CDR3 consists of 14 residues. The CDR3 coding sequence is TGTGCCAGCACCCTGAGGGGGACTCAGGATGGCTACACCTTC. Its protein product is CASTLRGTQDGYTF.

The chain couples TRBV6-5 to TRBJ2-3, with D possibly matching TRBD1 (6 bases). CDR1 is MNHEY and CDR2 is SVGAGI in the germline V gene. The ends were cut back, 7 bases at V and 2 bases at J, with 13 bases in the middle. The length of the CDR3 is 14 residues. The CDR3 sequence is CASIRGASTDTQYF. The CDR3 DNA sequence: TGTGCCAGCATCAGGGGAGCCTCCACAGATACGCAGTATTTT.

The chain uses TRBV19 and TRBJ1-1; D is perhaps TRBD1 (5 bases). CDR1 is LNHDA, CDR2 SQIVND, per germline (reference sequence). The CDR3 contains 14 residues. V was shortened by 3 bases and J by 6 bases, with 14 bases between the two germline ends. The DNA of the CDR3 is TGTGCCAGTAGTATCGTTCCAGGGATCGCTGAAGCTTTCTTT. It specifies CASSIVPGIAEAFF.

The J gene is TRBJ2-1, the V gene TRBV5-1; D uncertain. V lost 1 base and J 9 bases, leaving 14 bases between the germline ends. This CDR3 has 14 residues. Germline V gene data show CDR1 as SGHRS and CDR2 as YFSETQ. CDR3 amino acids: CASSLSPAVGEQFF. In DNA form, the CDR3 reads TGCGCCAGCAGCTTGTCCCCGGCGGTCGGTGAGCAGTTCTTC. Filled out from reference TRBV5-1 and TRBJ2-1, the complete variable domain reads KAGVTQTPRYLIKTRGQQVTLSCSPISGHRSVSWYQQTPGQGLQFLFEYFSETQRNKGNFPGRFSGRQFSNSRSEMNVSTLELGDSALYLCASSLSPAVGEQFFGPGTRLTVL.

The rearrangement uses TRBV6-5 and TRBJ1-1; 9 positions match TRBD1. The CDR3 is 14 amino acids. The V and J ends lost 6 bases and 5 bases, in that order; junction bases with no gene match: 7. CDR1 is MNHEY and CDR2 is SVGAGI in the germline V gene. This CDR3 is CASSGTGRGTEAFF. CDR3 DNA: TGTGCCAGCAGCGGGACAGGGAGGGGAACTGAAGCTTTCTTT.

The chain is built from TRBV30 and TRBJ2-3; 8 bases line up with TRBD1. The CDR3 is made up of 13 amino acids. The V and J ends lost 8 bases and 4 bases, in that order; junction bases with no gene match: 8. Per the germline V gene, CDR1 is GTSNPN and CDR2 is SVGIG (reference sequence). CDR3 in amino acids: CAGTPGGADTQYF. The CDR3 nucleotides are TGTGCCGGGACTCCAGGGGGCGCAGATACGCAGTATTTT.

This chain's CDR3 is CASSPTGNTIYF. CDR3 nucleotide sequence: TGTGCCAGCAGCCCAACGGGAAACACCATATATTTT. The chain carries TRBV7-2 and TRBJ1-3; D remains ambiguous. The CDR3 has 12 amino acids. Germline V CDR1 and CDR2: SGHTA, FQGNSA. V was cut by 5 bases and J by 4 bases, with 6 bases left in between.

The chain recombines TRBV19 with TRBJ1-2; 8 bases agree with TRBD1. J was trimmed by 4 bases and V by 5 bases; bases with no gene match: 12. Per the germline V gene, CDR1 is LNHDA and CDR2 is SQIVND (reference sequence). The CDR3 is 16 amino acids. The CDR3 protein is CASSPGQGPVGYGYTF. CDR3 coding DNA: TGTGCCAGTAGTCCTGGACAGGGACCGGTCGGCTATGGCTACACCTTC. The entire variable domain, with the rest obtained from reference TRBV19 and TRBJ1-2, is as follows: DGGITQSPKYLFRKEGQNVTLSCEQNLNHDAMYWYRQDPGQGLRLIYYSQIVNDFQKGDIAEGYSVSREKKESFPLTVTSAQKNPTAFYLCASSPGQGPVGYGYTFGSGTRLTVV.

This clone was counted at least ten times. The J gene is TRBJ2-5, the V gene TRBV10-2, with a tentative D call TRBD2 (6 bases). This CDR3 has 14 amino acids. V lost 3 bases and J 3 bases, leaving 11 bases between the germline ends. Germline V lookup: CDR1 WSHSY, CDR2 SAAADI. This CDR3 is CASSDLSSEETQYF. The CDR3 DNA follows: TGCGCCAGCAGTGATTTGTCTAGCGAAGAGACCCAGTACTTC.

This sequence joins TRBV29-1 and TRBJ2-3, with D tentatively TRBD1 (6 bases). With 4 bases removed from V and 2 bases from J, the gap between germline ends came to 13 bases. The CDR3 is 14 residues long. Germline V gene lookup returns CDR1 SQVTM and CDR2 ANQGSEA. Written as DNA, the CDR3 is TGCAGCGTTGTCAGGGCAGGGGACACAGATACGCAGTATTTT. Encoded protein: CSVVRAGDTDTQYF.

The chain combines TRBV6-5 with TRBJ2-7, with D maybe TRBD2 (5 bases). The V and J ends lost 7 bases and 8 bases respectively, with 24 bases between them. Germline CDR1 reads MNHEY; CDR2 reads SVGAGI. The CDR3 runs 15 residues. In DNA form, the CDR3 reads TGTGCCAGCACCCCTCAGGAATACAGCTCGGGAAAGCAGTACTTC. This translates into CASTPQEYSSGKQYF.

The V gene is TRBV6-5, the J gene TRBJ1-1; no reliable D call. The germline gives CDR1 MNHEY, CDR2 SVGAGI. The CDR3 loop spans 15 amino acids. Trimming took 1 base from V and 0 from J, leaving 9 bases between them. The CDR3 region has the DNA TGTGCCAGCAGTTACTTATTCGGTGTGAACACTGAAGCTTTCTTT. Translated: CASSYLFGVNTEAFF.

The chain uses TRBV5-4 and TRBJ2-1; D uncertain. Between the trimmed V and J ends, which lost 0 bases and 7 bases, there was a span of 17 bases. The CDR3 spans 16 residues. The germline CDR1 and CDR2 sequences are SGHNT and YYREEE (reference sequence). CDR3 in amino acids: CASSLALGDQGNEQFF. CDR3 nucleotide sequence: TGTGCCAGCAGCTTGGCCCTCGGTGACCAAGGGAATGAGCAGTTCTTC.